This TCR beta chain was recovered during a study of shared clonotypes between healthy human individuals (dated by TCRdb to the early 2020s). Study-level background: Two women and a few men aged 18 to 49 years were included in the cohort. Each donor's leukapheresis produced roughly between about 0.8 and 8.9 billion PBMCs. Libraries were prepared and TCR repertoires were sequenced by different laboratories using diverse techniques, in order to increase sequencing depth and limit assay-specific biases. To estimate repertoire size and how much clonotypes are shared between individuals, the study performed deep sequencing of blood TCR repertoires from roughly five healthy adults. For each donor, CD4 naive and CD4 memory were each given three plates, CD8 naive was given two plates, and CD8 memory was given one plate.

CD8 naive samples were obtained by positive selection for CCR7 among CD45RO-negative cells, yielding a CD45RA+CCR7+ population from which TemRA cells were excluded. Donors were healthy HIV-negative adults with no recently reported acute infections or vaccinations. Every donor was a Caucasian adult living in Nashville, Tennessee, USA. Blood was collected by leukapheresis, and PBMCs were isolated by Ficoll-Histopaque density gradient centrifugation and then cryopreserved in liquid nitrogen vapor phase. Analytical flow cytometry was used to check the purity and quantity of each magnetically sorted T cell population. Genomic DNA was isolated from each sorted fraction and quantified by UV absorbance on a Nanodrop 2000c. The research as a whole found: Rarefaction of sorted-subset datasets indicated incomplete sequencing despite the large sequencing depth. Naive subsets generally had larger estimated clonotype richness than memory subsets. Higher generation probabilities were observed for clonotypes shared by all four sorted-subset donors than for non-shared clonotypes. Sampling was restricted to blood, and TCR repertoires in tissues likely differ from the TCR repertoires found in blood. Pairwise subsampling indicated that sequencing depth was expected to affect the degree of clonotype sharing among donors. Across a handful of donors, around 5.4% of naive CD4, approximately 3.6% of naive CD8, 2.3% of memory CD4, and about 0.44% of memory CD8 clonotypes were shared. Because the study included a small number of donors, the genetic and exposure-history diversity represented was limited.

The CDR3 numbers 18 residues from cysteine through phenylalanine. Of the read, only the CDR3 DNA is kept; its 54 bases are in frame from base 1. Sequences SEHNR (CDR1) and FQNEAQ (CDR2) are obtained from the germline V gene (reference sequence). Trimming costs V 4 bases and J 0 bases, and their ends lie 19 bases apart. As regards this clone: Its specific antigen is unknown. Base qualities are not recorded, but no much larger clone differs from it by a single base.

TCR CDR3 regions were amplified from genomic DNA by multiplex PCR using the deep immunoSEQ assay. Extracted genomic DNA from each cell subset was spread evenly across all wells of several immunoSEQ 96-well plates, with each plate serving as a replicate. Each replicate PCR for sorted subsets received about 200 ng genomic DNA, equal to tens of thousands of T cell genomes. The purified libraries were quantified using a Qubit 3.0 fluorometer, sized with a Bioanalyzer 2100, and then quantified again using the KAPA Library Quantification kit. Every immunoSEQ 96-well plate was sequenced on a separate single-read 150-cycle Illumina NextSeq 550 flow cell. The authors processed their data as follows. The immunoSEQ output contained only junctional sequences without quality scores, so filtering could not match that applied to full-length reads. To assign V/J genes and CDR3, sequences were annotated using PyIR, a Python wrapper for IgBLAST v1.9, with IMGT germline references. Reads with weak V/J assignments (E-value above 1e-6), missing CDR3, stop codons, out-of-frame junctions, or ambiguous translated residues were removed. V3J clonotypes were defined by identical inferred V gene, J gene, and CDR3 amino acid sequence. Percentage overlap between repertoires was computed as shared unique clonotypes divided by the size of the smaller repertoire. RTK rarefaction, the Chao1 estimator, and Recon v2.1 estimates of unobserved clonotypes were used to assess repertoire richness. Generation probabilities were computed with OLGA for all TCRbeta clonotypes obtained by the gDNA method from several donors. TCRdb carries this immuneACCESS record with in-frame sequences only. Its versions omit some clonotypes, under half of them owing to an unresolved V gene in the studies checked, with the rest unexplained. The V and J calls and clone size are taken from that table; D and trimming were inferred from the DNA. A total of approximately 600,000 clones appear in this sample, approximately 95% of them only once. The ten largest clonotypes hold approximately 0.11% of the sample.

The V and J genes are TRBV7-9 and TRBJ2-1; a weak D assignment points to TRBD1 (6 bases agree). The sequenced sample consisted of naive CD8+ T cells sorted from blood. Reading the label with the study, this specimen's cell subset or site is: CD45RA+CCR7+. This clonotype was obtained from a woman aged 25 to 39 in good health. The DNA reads TGTGCCAGCAGCTCAGAGGGGGTATCGGGCAGCTCCTACAATGAGCAGTTCTTC. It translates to CASSSEGVSGSSYNEQFF.